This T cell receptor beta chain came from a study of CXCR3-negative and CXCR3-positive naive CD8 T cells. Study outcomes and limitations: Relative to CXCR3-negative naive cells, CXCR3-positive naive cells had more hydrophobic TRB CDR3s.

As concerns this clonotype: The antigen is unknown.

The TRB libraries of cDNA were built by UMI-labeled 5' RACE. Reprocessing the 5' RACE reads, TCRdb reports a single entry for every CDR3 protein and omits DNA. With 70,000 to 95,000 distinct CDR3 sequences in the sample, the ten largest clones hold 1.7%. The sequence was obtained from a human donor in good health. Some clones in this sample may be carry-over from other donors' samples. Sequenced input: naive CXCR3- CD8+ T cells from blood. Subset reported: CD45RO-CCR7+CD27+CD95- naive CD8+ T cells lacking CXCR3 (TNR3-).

CDR3 sequence: CSVWEGGEAFF. V and J are TRBV29-1 and TRBJ1-1; the TCRdb call, TRBD1, lacks DNA for checking. The CDR3 spans 11 residues. CDR1 and CDR2 from the germline V gene are SQVTM and ANQGSEA.